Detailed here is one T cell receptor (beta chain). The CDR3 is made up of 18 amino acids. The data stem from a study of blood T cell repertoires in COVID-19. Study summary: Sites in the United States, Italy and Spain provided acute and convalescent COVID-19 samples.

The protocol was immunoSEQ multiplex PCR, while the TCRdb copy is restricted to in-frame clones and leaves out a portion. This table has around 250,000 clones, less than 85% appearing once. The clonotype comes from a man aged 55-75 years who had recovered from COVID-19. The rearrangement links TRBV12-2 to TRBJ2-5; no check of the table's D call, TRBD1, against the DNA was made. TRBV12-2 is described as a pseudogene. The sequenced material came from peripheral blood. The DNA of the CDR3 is TGTGCAAGTCGCTTCCACCTAGGGGGACAGGGGGCGAGGGAGACCCAGTACTTC. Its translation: CASRFHLGGQGARETQYF.